Below, one TCR beta chain is given with its context. What it recognizes is unknown. The source of the sample is a study of Graves' ophthalmopathy and Graves' hyperthyroidism. The study amplified TCR beta CDR3 regions using RNA transcripts. Amplification began with first-round RT-PCR using HTBI primers, then second-round multiplex PCR was performed. One entry per CDR3 protein, called by TCRdb with MiXCR from the multiplex PCR reads. The sample consists of 900,000 to 1,200,000 distinct CDR3 sequences, less than 45% of them appearing once. Germline CDR1 is ENHRY and CDR2 is SYGVKD. V was clipped by 11 bases and J by 0 bases, with 14 bases between them. The CDR3 contains 15 residues. Findings of the study overall: Blood also contained most of the expanded thyroid clonotypes above 0.001 frequency.

The sequencing sample was made of peripheral blood or thyroid tissue (not recorded which). The receptor comes from an adult man with Graves' hyperthyroidism. J is TRBJ2-6 and V is TRBV10-3; D is possibly TRBD1 (6 bases). CDR3: CAVQQDSSGANVLTF. DNA for the CDR3: TGTGCCGTCCAACAGGACAGCTCTGGGGCCAACGTCCTGACTTTC.